The clone carrying this TCR beta chain was found many times. The data belong to a study of glioma-infiltrating T cells. The CDR3 is made up of 15 amino acids. Germline CDR1 and CDR2: SGHTA and FQGNSA. With 5 bases removed from V and 6 bases from J, the gap between germline ends came to 18 bases. Using RNA template, CDR3s of TCR alpha and beta were amplified with iRepertoire arm-PCR. TCRdb reprocessed the multiplex PCR reads via MiXCR and lists one record per CDR3 protein. In the table there are about 200,000 distinct CDR3 sequences, more than 30% of which are singletons. Sequences were obtained from glioma tissue, nonneoplastic brain tissue, or PBMCs (not recorded which). This TCR was sampled from a human donor with low-grade glioma or glioblastoma, undergoing nonglioma brain surgery, or in good health (not recorded which). This chain connects TRBV7-2 to TRBJ2-3; perhaps TRBD2 as D (5 bases). In nucleotides, the CDR3 is TGTGCCAGCAGCCCAGCGGCACCAATCGGGGATACGCAGTATTTT. The encoded protein is CASSPAAPIGDTQYF. The whole variable domain, filled in from reference TRBV7-2 and TRBJ2-3, reads GAGVSQSPSNKVTEKGKDVELRCDPISGHTALYWYRQSLGQGLEFLIYFQGNSAPDKSGLPSDRFSAERTGGSVSTLTIQRTQQEDSAVYLCASSPAAPIGDTQYFGPGTRLTVL.